Below, 31 T cell receptor beta chains from the same sample are listed, as sequenced in a study of STAT5B mutations in CD4+ large granular lymphocyte leukemia. The protocol was immunoSEQ multiplex PCR, while the TCRdb copy is restricted to in-frame clones and leaves out a portion. The table shows tens of thousands of clones, with 87% occurring only once. Sequencing was performed on CD4+ T cells from blood buffy coats. Receptors were obtained from a human donor in good health.

The V and J genes are TRBV5-4 and TRBJ2-7; a weak D match, TRBD2 (6 bases). Germline V gene lookup returns CDR1 SGHNT and CDR2 YYREEE (reference sequence). Trimming pared 3 bases from V and 4 bases from J, leaving 11 bases between. The CDR3 runs 13 residues. This CDR3 reads CASSSGRGYEQYF. In DNA, the CDR3 is TGTGCCAGCAGCTCGGGGCGGGGATACGAGCAGTACTTC.

The chain links TRBV21-1 to TRBJ2-1; the table gives TRBD2 as D, unverified against the DNA. TRBV21-1 is a documented pseudogene. The CDR3 is made up of 17 amino acids. CDR3 in DNA: TGTGCCAGCGCTCAGAGGAGGCGGGAGGGAACCTACAATGAGCAGTTCTTC. It codes for CASAQRRREGTYNEQFF.

J is TRBJ2-7 and V is TRBV7-2, with D perhaps TRBD2 (6 bases). V lost 7 bases and J lost 1, with 20 bases in between. The CDR3 is 16 residues long. Per the germline V gene, CDR1 is SGHTA and CDR2 is FQGNSA. CDR3 protein: CASTQTIGSLSYEQYF. The CDR3, as DNA: TGTGCCAGCACACAGACTATCGGGAGTCTTTCCTACGAGCAGTACTTC.

The CDR3 DNA reads as TGTGCCAGCAGCCCTGCAGAGGCCCGAACCTACGAGCAGTACTTC. Residues: CASSPAEARTYEQYF. The chain links TRBV5-5 to TRBJ2-7; D is undetermined. The CDR3 consists of 15 residues. Deletions cut 4 bases from V and 2 bases from J, with 16 bases between. CDR1 is SGHKS and CDR2 is YYEKEE in the germline V gene (reference sequence).

This chain joins TRBV19 and TRBJ2-5; D gene unclear. The CDR3 covers 15 residues. Trimming removed 5 bases from V and 4 bases from J, with 17 bases in between. Germline V gives CDR1 LNHDA, CDR2 SQIVND (reference sequence). CDR3 sequence reads: CASSSGPKLRETQYF. Written as DNA, the CDR3 is TGTGCCAGTAGTTCGGGCCCAAAATTGCGAGAGACCCAGTACTTC.

V and J are TRBV29-1 and TRBJ1-3; a possible D gene is TRBD1 (6 bases). Germline CDR1 SQVTM, CDR2 ANQGSEA. V dropped 1 base and J dropped 6 bases, with 13 bases sitting between them. This CDR3 spans 14 amino acids. DNA of the CDR3: TGCAGCGTTGAAGGATCAACAGGGACAAACACCATATATTTT. Translation: CSVEGSTGTNTIYF.

V gene TRBV5-6 combines with J gene TRBJ2-7; TRBD1 aligns across 12 bases. Trimming took 2 bases from V and 9 from J; bases not matched to a gene: 9. The CDR3 length is 15 residues. Germline V gene sequence: CDR1 SGHDT, CDR2 YYEEEE. The CDR3 bases are TGTGCCAGCAGCTTAACGGGACAGGGGGCTTGGGGGCAGTACTTC. Protein: CASSLTGQGAWGQYF.

This chain links TRBV6-4 with TRBJ2-1, with D unresolved. Trimming shortened V by 3 bases and J by 11 bases, and 14 bases separated the two germline ends. The CDR3 covers 13 residues. Germline CDR1 MRHNA, CDR2 SNTAGT. The CDR3 here is CASSEYLQTQQFF. The DNA for the CDR3 is TGTGCCAGCAGTGAATATCTACAGACCCAGCAGTTCTTC.

The chain recombines TRBV6-1 with TRBJ1-2; tentatively, D is TRBD1 (5 bases). Germline V gives CDR1 MNHNS, CDR2 SASEGT. Trimming removed 2 bases at V and 5 bases at J, with 9 bases between. This CDR3 has 13 residues. The CDR3 loop is CASSESGAYGYTF. CDR3 sequence (DNA): TGTGCCAGCAGTGAATCCGGGGCTTATGGCTACACCTTC.

This clone has only a few counts. Other DNA sequences in this specimen translate into the identical CDR3. The chain employs TRBV6-5 and TRBJ2-3; a possible D gene is TRBD1 (5 bases). The CDR3 has 13 residues. Germline V gene data show CDR1 as MNHEY and CDR2 as SVGAGI. Trimming left V 4 bases short and J 3 bases short, with 8 bases between. CDR3 protein: CASSSPGTDTQYF. Written as DNA, the CDR3 is TGTGCCAGCAGTTCCCCAGGGACAGATACGCAGTATTTT.

V and J are TRBV28 and TRBJ1-2; 7 nucleotides agree with TRBD1. Germline lookup yields CDR1 MDHEN and CDR2 SYDVKM. There are 14 residues in the CDR3. V was pared by 5 bases and J by 6 bases, with 9 bases of the junction left unmatched. In nucleotides, the CDR3 is TGTGCCAGCAGTCCGACGACAGGGTGGGATGGCTACACCTTC. Its translation is CASSPTTGWDGYTF.

The V call is TRBV5-4, the J call TRBJ2-1, with 7 bases aligning to TRBD2. This CDR3 region has 15 residues. Per the germline V gene, CDR1 is SGHNT and CDR2 is YYREEE (reference sequence). J was trimmed by 2 bases and V by 4 bases; bases with no gene match: 6. The DNA of the CDR3 is TGTGCCAGCAGCCCCGGACTAGAGACCTACAATGAGCAGTTCTTC. Protein sequence: CASSPGLETYNEQFF.

The CDR3 bases are TGTGCCAGCAGCCCGGGACTAGCGGGAGGGTCGGGTGAGCAGTTCTTC. This codes for CASSPGLAGGSGEQFF. The chain carries TRBV7-8 and TRBJ2-1; 16 bases are a match to TRBD2. Germline lookup yields CDR1 SGHVS and CDR2 FQNEAQ. V shed 5 bases and J 9 bases; nucleotides not matched to a gene: 7. CDR3 size: 16 residues.

V and J are TRBV13 and TRBJ1-6; 8 bases are shared with TRBD1. This CDR3 contains 14 residues. Looked up from germline, CDR1 is PRHDT and CDR2 is FYEKMQ (reference sequence). V shed 2 bases, J shed 7 bases, and the junction held 1 base outside the gene matches. CDR3 loop: CASSLRQGNSPLHF. Here the CDR3 DNA reads TGTGCCAGCAGCTTAAGACAGGGGAATTCACCCCTCCACTTT.

A single count supports this clone. As DNA, the CDR3 is TGCAGTGGACAGCAAGAGACCCAGTACTTC. This encodes CSGQQETQYF. This chain links TRBV20-1 with TRBJ2-5; the D gene is possibly TRBD1 (5 bases). CDR3 length: 10 residues. Germline CDR1 is DFQATT and CDR2 is SNEGSKA (reference sequence). Trimming left V 7 bases short and J 2 bases short, with 5 bases between.

The rearrangement links TRBV27 to TRBJ2-5, with 12 bases matching TRBD2. Germline V gene lookup returns CDR1 MNHEY and CDR2 SMNVEV (reference sequence). V was clipped by 4 bases and J by 2 bases; unmatched bases: 2. This CDR3 comprises 15 residues. Here the CDR3 reads CASSSLAGGQETQYF. CDR3 DNA sequence: TGTGCCAGCAGTTCGCTAGCGGGAGGGCAAGAGACCCAGTACTTC.

Only one count was recorded for this clone. This rearrangement joins TRBV6-5 to TRBJ2-1; D unclear. Germline assignment: CDR1 MNHEY and CDR2 SVGAGI. V was cut by 6 bases and J by 8 bases, with 14 bases left in between. The CDR3 extends over 13 amino acids. The DNA of the CDR3 is TGTGCCAGCAGACCCCCCGGTCGGGATGAGCAGTTCTTC. Amino acids: CASRPPGRDEQFF.

The J gene is TRBJ2-3, the V gene TRBV28; D may be TRBD1 (6 bases). V was trimmed by 5 bases and J by 4 bases, leaving 16 bases between them. CDR1 MDHEN and CDR2 SYDVKM come from the germline V gene. This CDR3 is built from 15 residues. The DNA for the CDR3 is TGTGCCAGCAGTCGGTACAGGGAGAACGCAGATACGCAGTATTTT. It encodes CASSRYRENADTQYF.

The CDR3 nucleotides read TGTGCCAGCAGTTACAGGACTAGCGGGTCCAATGAGCAGTTCTTC. It yields the protein CASSYRTSGSNEQFF. The rearrangement uses TRBV6-5 and TRBJ2-1; TRBD2 aligns across 11 bases. V was clipped by 2 bases and J by 6 bases; unmatched bases: 3. CDR1 MNHEY and CDR2 SVGAGI come from the germline V gene. The CDR3 contains 15 residues.

V usage is TRBV7-8 and J usage is TRBJ2-5, with 10 bases matching TRBD1. Germline-derived CDR1 and CDR2 are SGHVS and FQNEAQ. Losses at the gene ends were 5 bases for V and 2 bases for J; bases not matched to a gene: 2. The CDR3 extends over 14 amino acids. CDR3 sequence (DNA): TGTGCCAGCAGCGAGGGACAGGGGCAAGAGACCCAGTACTTC. Its translation: CASSEGQGQETQYF.

The chain has TRBV13 and TRBJ2-5; 10 bases are shared with TRBD2. The closer fit of TRBJ2-7 to the DNA end suggests the J call may be wrong. Looked up from germline, CDR1 is PRHDT and CDR2 is FYEKMQ (reference sequence). The CDR3 runs 15 residues. In DNA form, the CDR3 reads TGTGCCAGCAGCTCCCGACTAGCGGGTAGCTACGAGCAGTACTTC. Its protein product is CASSSRLAGSYEQYF.

Note on this clone: One junction end disagrees with the germline gene, perhaps due to a read error. The chain couples TRBV29-1 to TRBJ1-1; 7 bases are shared with TRBD1. There are 13 residues in the CDR3. CDR1 and CDR2 (germline): SQVTM, ANQGSEA. CDR3 sequence reads: CSVEGQDDTEAFF. DNA of the CDR3: TGCAGCGTCGAAGGACAGGATGACACTGAAGCTTTCTTT. Variable domain in full (rest from reference TRBV29-1 and TRBJ1-1): SAVISQKPSRDICQRGTSLTIQCQVDSQVTMMFWYRQQPGQSLTLIATANQGSEATYESGFVIDKFPISRPNLTFSTLTVSNMSPEDSSIYLCSVEGQDDTEAFFGQGTRLTVV.

This sequence joins TRBV19 and TRBJ2-2; a weak D match, TRBD1 (6 bases). Germline loops: CDR1 LNHDA, CDR2 SQIVND (reference sequence). This CDR3 has 13 residues. V lost 9 bases, J lost 2 bases, and 10 bases lay in between. The CDR3 bases are TGTGCCAGCGCGGACAGCAACACCGGGGAGCTGTTTTTT. It specifies CASADSNTGELFF.

The V call is TRBV5-1, the J call TRBJ2-2; possibly TRBD2 for D (5 bases). V lost 2 bases, J lost 5 bases, and 13 bases lay in between. The CDR3 loop spans 15 amino acids. Germline V CDR1 and CDR2: SGHRS, YFSETQ. The CDR3 nucleotides are TGCGCCAGCAGCTTAGGGAGTCAGAGAACCGGGGAGCTGTTTTTT. Translated, it gives CASSLGSQRTGELFF.

The rearrangement uses TRBV2 and TRBJ1-5; 9 nucleotides match TRBD1. This CDR3 is 13 amino acids long. Germline V gene data show CDR1 as SNHLY and CDR2 as FYNNEI. With 6 bases clipped from V and 7 bases from J, the junction kept 4 bases outside the gene matches. The DNA of the CDR3 is TGTGCCAGCAGGGGACAGGGTGGACAGCCCCAGCATTTT. It codes for CASRGQGGQPQHF.

The chain couples TRBV19 to TRBJ2-7, with D perhaps matching TRBD1 (6 bases). The length of the CDR3 is 14 residues. The germline gives CDR1 LNHDA, CDR2 SQIVND (reference sequence). V lost 3 bases and J lost 4, with 13 bases in between. The CDR3 here is CASSIETGRYEQYF. In DNA, the CDR3 is TGTGCCAGTAGTATTGAGACAGGAAGATACGAGCAGTACTTC. The full variable domain, completed using reference TRBV19 and TRBJ2-7, is DGGITQSPKYLFRKEGQNVTLSCEQNLNHDAMYWYRQDPGQGLRLIYYSQIVNDFQKGDIAEGYSVSREKKESFPLTVTSAQKNPTAFYLCASSIETGRYEQYFGPGTRLTVT.

V usage is TRBV21-1 and J usage is TRBJ1-1; the table's TRBD1 call for D was not verified on the DNA. TRBV21-1 is deemed a pseudogene. This CDR3 comprises 15 residues. The CDR3 here is CASSKVRQLNTEAFF. Here the CDR3 DNA reads TGTGCCAGCAGCAAAGTCAGACAGTTGAACACTGAAGCTTTCTTT.

V is TRBV20-1 and J is TRBJ2-7; D gene uncertain. Per germline, CDR1 DFQATT and CDR2 SNEGSKA (reference sequence). CDR3 length: 11 residues. Trimming took 0 bases from V and 6 from J, leaving 6 bases between them. For the CDR3, the DNA is TGCAGTGCTAGAGATAGAACCGAGCAGTACTTC. It is translated as CSARDRTEQYF.

This rearrangement joins TRBV7-6 to TRBJ2-5; possibly TRBD2 for D (6 bases). With 2 bases removed from V and 2 bases from J, the gap between germline ends came to 9 bases. The CDR3 covers 14 residues. The germline V gene has CDR1 SGHVS and CDR2 FNYEAQ. For the CDR3, the DNA is TGTGCCAGCAGCTTACCCGGGAGTCAAGAGACCCAGTACTTC. Translated: CASSLPGSQETQYF.

The V call is TRBV28, the J call TRBJ2-1, with 13 bases matching TRBD2. After removal of 6 bases from V and 8 bases from J, the junction contained 10 bases not matched to a gene. CDR3 length: 16 amino acids. The germline V gene encodes CDR1 MDHEN and CDR2 SYDVKM. Here the CDR3 reads CASSPPGTSGKDEQFF. The CDR3 coding sequence is TGTGCCAGCAGCCCTCCCGGGACTAGCGGGAAGGATGAGCAGTTCTTC. Supplemented by reference TRBV28 and TRBJ2-1, the full variable domain reads DVKVTQSSRYLVKRTGEKVFLECVQDMDHENMFWYRQDPGLGLRLIYFSYDVKMKEKGDIPEGYSVSREKKERFSLILESASTNQTSMYLCASSPPGTSGKDEQFFGPGTRLTVL.

The chain carries TRBV25-1 and TRBJ2-7, with 7 positions matching TRBD1. The ends lost 3 bases at V and 2 bases at J; junction bases unmatched: 7. The CDR3 sequence is 15 residues long. The germline V gene has CDR1 MGHDK and CDR2 SYGVNS. CDR3 region: CASSDPTGFTYEQYF. The DNA of the CDR3 is TGTGCCAGCAGTGATCCGACAGGGTTTACCTACGAGCAGTACTTC.